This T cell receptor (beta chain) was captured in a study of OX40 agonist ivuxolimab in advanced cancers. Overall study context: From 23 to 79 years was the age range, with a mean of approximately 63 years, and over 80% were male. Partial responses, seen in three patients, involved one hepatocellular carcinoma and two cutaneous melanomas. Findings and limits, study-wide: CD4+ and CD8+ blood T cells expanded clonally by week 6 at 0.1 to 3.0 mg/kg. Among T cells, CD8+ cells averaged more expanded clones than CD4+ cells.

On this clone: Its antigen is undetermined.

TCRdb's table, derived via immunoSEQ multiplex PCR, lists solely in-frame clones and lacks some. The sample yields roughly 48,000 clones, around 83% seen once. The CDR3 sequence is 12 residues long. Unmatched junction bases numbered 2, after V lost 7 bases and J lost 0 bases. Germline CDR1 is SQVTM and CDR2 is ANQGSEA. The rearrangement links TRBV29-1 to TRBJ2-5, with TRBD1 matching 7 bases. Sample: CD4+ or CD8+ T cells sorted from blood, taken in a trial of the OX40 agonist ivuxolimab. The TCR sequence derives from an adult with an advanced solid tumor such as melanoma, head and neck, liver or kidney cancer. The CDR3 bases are TGCAGCGCTGACAGGGACCAAGAGACCCAGTACTTC. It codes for CSADRDQETQYF. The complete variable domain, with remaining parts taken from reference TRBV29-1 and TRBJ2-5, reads SAVISQKPSRDICQRGTSLTIQCQVDSQVTMMFWYRQQPGQSLTLIATANQGSEATYESGFVIDKFPISRPNLTFSTLTVSNMSPEDSSIYLCSADRDQETQYFGPGTRLLVL.